This T cell receptor beta chain appears in the sequencing data of a study of cytotoxic CD8 clonotypes in ibrutinib-treated CLL. In regard to this clone: The antigen is unknown.

Study-level points and caveats: Clonality at baseline surpassed age-matched healthy donors and tracked circulating CD8+ T-cell counts. Treatment saw public clonotypes, which were uncommon, either contract or stay stable. Higher clonality was seen at ibrutinib response and a return toward baseline at progression.

Germline CDR1 is MNHEY and CDR2 is SVGAGI. J was trimmed by 5 bases and V by 2 bases; bases with no gene match: 6. CDR3 length: 15 residues. The protocol was immunoSEQ multiplex PCR, while the TCRdb copy is restricted to in-frame clones and leaves out a portion. The table shows 150,000 or so clones, with roughly 80% occurring only once. The chain combines TRBV6-5 with TRBJ2-5; 9 bases fit TRBD1. The specimen was PBMCs, collected after 24 months of ibrutinib treatment. The TCR comes from a human donor with chronic lymphocytic leukemia. The chain's CDR3 is CASSYGTGKLETQYF. CDR3 DNA sequence: TGTGCCAGCAGTTACGGGACAGGGAAGTTGGAGACCCAGTACTTC.